This T cell receptor beta chain was profiled in a study of blood T cells in healthy people across ages. Alongside a J-beta primer mix, a sample-barcoded 5' primer served in a second PCR lasting roughly 6 to 11 cycles. TCRdb recomputed calls from the 5' RACE reads with MiXCR, one row per CDR3 protein. Of 1.5 million to 2 million distinct CDR3 sequences listed, about two fifths are singletons. In germline, CDR1 is SQVTM, CDR2 ANQGSEA. The CDR3 consists of 14 residues. V and J are TRBV29-1 and TRBJ2-4; D is possibly TRBD1 (6 bases). The J call may not be correct, given that the DNA end is closer to TRBJ2-7. The material sequenced was blood. This TCR was recovered from a human donor in good health. Here the CDR3 reads CSVEVTGLSYEQYF. In nucleotides, the CDR3 is TGCAGCGTTGAAGTGACAGGTCTCTCCTACGAGCAGTACTTC.